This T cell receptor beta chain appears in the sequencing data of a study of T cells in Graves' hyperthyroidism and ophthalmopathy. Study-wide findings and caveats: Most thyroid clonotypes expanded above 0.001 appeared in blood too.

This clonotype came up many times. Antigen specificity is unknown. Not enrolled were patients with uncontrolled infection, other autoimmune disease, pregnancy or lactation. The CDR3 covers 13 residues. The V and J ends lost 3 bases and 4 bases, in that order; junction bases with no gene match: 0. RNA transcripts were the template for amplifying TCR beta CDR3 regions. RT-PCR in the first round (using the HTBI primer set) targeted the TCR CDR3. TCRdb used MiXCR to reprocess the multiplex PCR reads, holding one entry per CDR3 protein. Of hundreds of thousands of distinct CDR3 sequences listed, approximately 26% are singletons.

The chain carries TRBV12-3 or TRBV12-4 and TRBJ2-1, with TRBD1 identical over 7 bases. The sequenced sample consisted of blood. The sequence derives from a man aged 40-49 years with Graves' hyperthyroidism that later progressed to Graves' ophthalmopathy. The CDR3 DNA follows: TGTGCCAGCAGTTTGGGACAGTACAATGAGCAGTTCTTC. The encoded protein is CASSLGQYNEQFF.